This is a list of T cell receptor beta chains from one sample in a study of CD8 T cells in ankylosing spondylitis. One entry per CDR3 protein results from TCRdb running MiXCR on the 5' RACE reads. The data contain a few hundred thousand distinct CDR3 sequences, 15% to 20% of them seen just once; the ten biggest clones take up less than 35%. Sequencing used blood, either unsorted or a sorted T cell fraction (not recorded which). Source of these receptors: a male donor with ankylosing spondylitis or in good health (not recorded which). CDR3s include the opening cysteine and the closing phenylalanine or tryptophan. Fields, in order: V gene, J gene, clone size, D gene, CDR3 protein, CDR3 DNA. The D gene is left open where the match is weak. Only some rows state a clone size, as once, few, many or a class for expanded clones.

TRBV12-3/TRBV12-4	TRBJ2-5	NA	NA	CASSLGEGETQYF	TGTGCCAGCAGTTTGGGGGAAGGAGAGACCCAGTACTTC
TRBV27	TRBJ2-1	few	NA	CASTTGPGYNEQFF	TGTGCCAGCACCACAGGCCCAGGTTACAATGAGCAGTTCTTC
TRBV7-7	TRBJ2-1	few	NA	CASSPNREPSPEQFF	TGTGCTAGCAGCCCAAACCGGGAGCCATCCCCCGAGCAGTTCTTC
TRBV9	TRBJ2-7	NA	TRBD2	CASSGGLAGVEQYF	TGTGCCAGCAGCGGGGGACTAGCGGGAGTCGAGCAGTACTTC
TRBV3-1	TRBJ2-1	NA	NA	CASSQDSTFYVNNEQFF	TGTGCCAGCAGCCAAGATAGCACTTTCTATGTAAACAATGAGCAGTTCTTC
TRBV14	TRBJ1-2	many	NA	CASSQVGVYGYTF	TGTGCCAGCAGCCAGGTGGGGGTTTATGGCTACACCTTC
TRBV5-1	TRBJ1-1	few	NA	CASSLDRVEAFF	TGCGCCAGCAGCTTGGACAGGGTTGAAGCTTTCTTT
TRBV6-5	TRBJ1-1	NA	NA	CASSYSVGLGSNTEAFF	TGTGCCAGCAGTTACTCGGTGGGTCTGGGATCGAACACTGAAGCTTTCTTT
TRBV4-3	TRBJ2-5	NA	NA	CASSQDLGGGWETQYF	TGCGCCAGCAGCCAAGATCTGGGGGGAGGATGGGAGACCCAGTACTTC
TRBV7-6	TRBJ2-7	NA	TRBD2	CASSLAKSGGSSYEQYF	TGTGCCAGCAGCTTAGCGAAGAGCGGGGGGAGCTCCTACGAGCAGTACTTC
TRBV12-3/TRBV12-4	TRBJ2-7	once	NA	CASSLVGPYEQYF	TGTGCCAGCAGTTTAGTAGGGCCGTACGAGCAGTACTTC
TRBV27	TRBJ2-1	many	NA	CASSPSTGYNEQFF	TGTGCCAGCAGCCCCTCAACAGGGTACAATGAGCAGTTCTTC
TRBV28	TRBJ2-3	NA	TRBD2	CASSLGFLGLAGEEDTQYF	TGTGCCAGCAGTTTAGGGTTTCTGGGGCTAGCGGGAGAAGAAGATACGCAGTATTTT
TRBV6-1	TRBJ1-1	few	TRBD1	CASSRPGQGTEAFF	TGTGCCAGCAGCCGACCGGGACAGGGCACTGAAGCTTTCTTT
TRBV5-4	TRBJ2-2	many	NA	CASSSNVGRLRRTGEPGELFF	TGTGCCAGCAGCTCCAATGTGGGGAGACTGAGGCGTACCGGGGAGCCCGGGGAGCTGTTTTTT
TRBV15	TRBJ2-1	few	NA	CATSRDGIGQSFYEQFF	TGTGCCACCAGCAGAGATGGTATCGGGCAGTCTTTCTATGAGCAGTTCTTC
TRBV9	TRBJ2-7	many	NA	CASSVDGPYEQYF	TGTGCCAGCAGCGTTGACGGTCCCTACGAGCAGTACTTC
TRBV5-1	TRBJ1-4	NA	NA	CASSIQGSSNEKLFF	TGCGCCAGCAGCATACAGGGTTCATCTAATGAAAAACTGTTTTTT
TRBV7-6	TRBJ2-1	few	TRBD2	CASSSQGLADNEQFF	TGTGCCAGCAGCTCCCAGGGACTAGCGGACAATGAGCAGTTCTTC
TRBV10-1	TRBJ1-1	NA	NA	CASSELIEAEAFF	TGCGCCAGCAGTGAATTAATCGAAGCTGAAGCTTTCTTT
TRBV19	TRBJ2-3	few	NA	CASSIYGSTDTQYF	TGTGCCAGTAGTATATACGGAAGCACAGATACGCAGTATTTT
TRBV28	TRBJ2-7	NA	NA	CASSFRLVLYEQYF	TGTGCCAGCAGTTTTCGGCTAGTACTCTACGAGCAGTACTTC
TRBV12-3/TRBV12-4	TRBJ2-2	few	NA	CASDRTNTGELFF	TGTGCCAGCGACAGAACGAACACCGGGGAGCTGTTTTTT
TRBV20-1	TRBJ2-7	NA	NA	CSASDRDRTYEQYF	TGCAGTGCTAGCGACCGGGACCGGACCTACGAGCAGTACTTC
TRBV27	TRBJ2-3	NA	NA	CASWPRGGTDTQYF	TGTGCCAGTTGGCCACGGGGAGGCACAGATACGCAGTATTTT
TRBV20-1	TRBJ2-1	NA	NA	CSARDQSTADNEQFF	TGCAGTGCTAGAGACCAAAGCACAGCGGACAATGAGCAGTTCTTC
TRBV6-4	TRBJ2-2	few	NA	CASSGDSGELFF	TGTGCCAGCAGTGGTGATTCCGGGGAGCTGTTTTTT
TRBV27	TRBJ2-1	few	TRBD2	CASSLGLAGGRFSYNEQFF	TGTGCCAGCAGTTTGGGACTAGCGGGAGGTCGATTTTCCTACAATGAGCAGTTCTTC
TRBV13	TRBJ2-1	NA	TRBD2	CASSSPGTSAYNEQFF	TGTGCCAGCAGCTCACCCGGGACTAGCGCCTACAATGAGCAGTTCTTC
TRBV9	TRBJ2-5	NA	NA	CASSVGSLYQETQYF	TGTGCCAGCAGCGTAGGGTCACTATACCAAGAGACCCAGTACTTC
TRBV10-3	TRBJ2-7	NA	NA	CAISGGESGEAYEQYF	TGTGCCATCAGTGGGGGTGAAAGTGGGGAGGCCTACGAGCAGTACTTC
TRBV7-2	TRBJ2-3	few	TRBD2	CASSIPWREADTQYF	TGTGCCAGCAGTATCCCTTGGCGGGAGGCAGATACGCAGTATTTT
TRBV5-6	TRBJ2-7	many	NA	CASSNTGTTYEQYF	TGTGCCAGCAGCAATACCGGGACAACCTACGAGCAGTACTTC
TRBV4-3	TRBJ1-4	NA	TRBD1	CASSQDSERGLEKLFF	TGCGCCAGCAGCCAAGATTCGGAAAGGGGGCTAGAAAAACTGTTTTTT
TRBV5-1	TRBJ2-7	many	NA	CASRAGEPNEQYF	TGCGCCAGCAGGGCAGGGGAGCCCAACGAGCAGTACTTC
TRBV7-9	TRBJ2-1	NA	TRBD1	CASSWGQANNEQFF	TGTGCCAGCAGCTGGGGACAGGCCAACAATGAGCAGTTCTTC
TRBV29-1	TRBJ2-3	NA	NA	CSVEWVTSTGTDTQYF	TGCAGCGTTGAATGGGTAACAAGTACGGGCACAGATACGCAGTATTTT
TRBV6-1	TRBJ2-3	many	NA	CASSLQGDTQYF	TGTGCCAGCAGCTTACAGGGTGATACGCAGTATTTT
TRBV7-3	TRBJ2-2	NA	NA	CASSAGPGELFF	TGTGCCAGCAGCGCGGGGCCCGGGGAGCTGTTTTTT
TRBV7-9	TRBJ2-5	NA	TRBD2	CASSSLTSRETQYF	TGTGCCAGCAGCTCACTGACTAGCCGAGAGACCCAGTACTTC
TRBV29-1	TRBJ2-2	few	TRBD1	CSVDGGQANTGELFF	TGCAGCGTTGACGGTGGACAGGCGAACACCGGGGAGCTGTTTTTT